What follows describes a single T cell receptor (beta chain). The sample is drawn from a study of blood T cell repertoires in COVID-19. Study summary: The United States, Italy and Spain supplied acute and convalescent COVID-19 samples.

Generated by immunoSEQ multiplex PCR, the TCRdb table keeps only in-frame clones and is missing some. The sample records over 200,000 clones, roughly nine tenths being singletons. The sequence was collected from a man aged 40-49 years with active or convalescent COVID-19. The sequencing input was peripheral blood.

This CDR3 is CARGLAAGVAPGANVLTF. In DNA form, the CDR3 reads TGTGCCAGAGGCCTGGCAGCGGGAGTTGCTCCTGGGGCCAACGTCCTGACTTTC. V and J are TRBV30 and TRBJ2-6; 8 bases are shared with TRBD2. With V trimmed by 8 bases and J by 2 bases, 17 bases remained unmatched. CDR3 length equals 18 residues. From germline, CDR1 is GTSNPN and CDR2 SVGIG (reference sequence).